This section outlines one T cell receptor beta chain sequence together with its context. Its cognate antigen is unknown. Germline values: CDR1 MGHRA, CDR2 YSYEKL. The CDR3 has 13 residues. The V and J ends lost 4 bases and 2 bases respectively, with 8 bases between them. Expressed TCRB transcripts were sequenced after all isolated RNA was converted to cDNA. Sequenced naive, central memory and regulatory T cell samples produced an average of about 3.6 million reads. Data came from immunoSEQ multiplex PCR; TCRdb stores just in-frame clones and leaves some out. The table has some 150,000 clones, roughly 10% seen once; the top ten hold 0.65%. The data were obtained in a study of beta chain features in type 1 diabetes. Findings of the study overall: Moderately but significantly shorter TCRB CDR3s were found in Type 1 diabetes patients in all four CD4+ subsets.

The chain recombines TRBV4-1 with TRBJ1-2; D unclear. The sequencing input was central memory CD4+ T cells from blood. This TCR derives from a middle-aged woman in good health. CDR3 nucleotides: TGCGCCAGCAGCCGCCCTGAGAACTATGGCTACACCTTC. Translated, it gives CASSRPENYGYTF.